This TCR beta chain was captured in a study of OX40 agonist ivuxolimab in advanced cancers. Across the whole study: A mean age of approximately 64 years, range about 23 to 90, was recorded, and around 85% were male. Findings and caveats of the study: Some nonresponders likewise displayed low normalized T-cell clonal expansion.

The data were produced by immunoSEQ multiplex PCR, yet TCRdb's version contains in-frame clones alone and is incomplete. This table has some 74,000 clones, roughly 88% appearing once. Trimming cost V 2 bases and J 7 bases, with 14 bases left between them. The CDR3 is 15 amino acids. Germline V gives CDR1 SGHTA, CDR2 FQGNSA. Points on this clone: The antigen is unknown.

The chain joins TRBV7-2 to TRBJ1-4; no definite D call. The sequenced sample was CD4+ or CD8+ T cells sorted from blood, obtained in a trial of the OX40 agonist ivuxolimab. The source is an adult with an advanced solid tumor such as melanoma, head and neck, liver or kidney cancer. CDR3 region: CASSLRGTVGEKLFF. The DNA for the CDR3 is TGTGCCAGCAGCTTAAGAGGTACAGTCGGTGAAAAACTGTTTTTT.